This TCR beta chain comes out of a study of identical twins. General study findings and limits: Sharing of beta out-of-frame sequences by twins showed a weaker excess.

This clonotype has just a few counts. Its matching antigen is unknown. Template switching added a universal primer binding site, and final cDNA carried unique molecular identifiers. TCRdb used MiXCR to reprocess the 5' RACE reads, holding one entry per CDR3 protein. The sample carries about 530,000 distinct CDR3 sequences, around 20% recorded once. Healthy Caucasians were all of the donors. Separately, the same data were catalogued under a study of yellow fever vaccine responses in identical twins.

Source material: CD4+ T cells sorted from blood. This receptor was identified in a woman between 18 and 30 years old in good health.

CDR3 sequence: CSGYRPNQPQHF. The DNA for the CDR3 is TGCAGTGGGTACAGGCCCAATCAGCCCCAGCATTTT. This chain joins TRBV20-1 and TRBJ1-5; maybe TRBD1 (5 bases). The germline V and J ends were trimmed by 7 bases and 3 bases, with 10 bases remaining between them. Germline V gives CDR1 DFQATT, CDR2 SNEGSKA (reference sequence). The CDR3 spans 12 residues.